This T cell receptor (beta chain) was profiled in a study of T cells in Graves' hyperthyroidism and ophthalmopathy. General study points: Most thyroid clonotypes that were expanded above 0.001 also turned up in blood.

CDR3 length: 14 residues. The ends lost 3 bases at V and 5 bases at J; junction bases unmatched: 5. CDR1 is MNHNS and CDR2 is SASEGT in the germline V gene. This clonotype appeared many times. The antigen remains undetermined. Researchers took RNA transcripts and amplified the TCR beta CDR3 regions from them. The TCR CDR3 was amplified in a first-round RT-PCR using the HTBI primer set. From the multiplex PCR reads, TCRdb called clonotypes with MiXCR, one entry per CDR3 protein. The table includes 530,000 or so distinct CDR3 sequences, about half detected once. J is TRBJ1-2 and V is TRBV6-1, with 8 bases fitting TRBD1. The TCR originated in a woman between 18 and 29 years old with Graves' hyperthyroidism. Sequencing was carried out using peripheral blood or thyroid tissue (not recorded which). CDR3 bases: TGTGCCAGCAGTGAGAGACAGGGGATATATGGCTACACCTTC. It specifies CASSERQGIYGYTF.